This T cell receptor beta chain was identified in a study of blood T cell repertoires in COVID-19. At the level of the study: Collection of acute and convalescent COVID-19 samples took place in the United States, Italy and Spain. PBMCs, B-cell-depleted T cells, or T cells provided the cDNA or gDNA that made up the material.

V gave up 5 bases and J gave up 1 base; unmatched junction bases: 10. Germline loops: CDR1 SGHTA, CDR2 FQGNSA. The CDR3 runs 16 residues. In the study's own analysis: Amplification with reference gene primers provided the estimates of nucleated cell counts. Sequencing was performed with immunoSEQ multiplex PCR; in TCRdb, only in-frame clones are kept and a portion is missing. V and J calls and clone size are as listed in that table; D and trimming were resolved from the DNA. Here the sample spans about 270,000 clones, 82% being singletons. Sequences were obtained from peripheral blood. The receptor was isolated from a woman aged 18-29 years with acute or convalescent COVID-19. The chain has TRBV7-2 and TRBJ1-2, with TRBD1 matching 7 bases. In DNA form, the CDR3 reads TGTGCCAGCAGCCTTACCGGGACAGAAAGTAACTATGGCTACACCTTC. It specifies CASSLTGTESNYGYTF.